The clone carrying this T cell receptor beta chain was seen only a few times. Original processing methods: Amplification of reference gene primers was used by the study to estimate nucleated cell counts. TCRdb's table, derived via immunoSEQ multiplex PCR, lists solely in-frame clones and lacks some. That table supplies the V and J calls and clone size; D and trimming were determined from the DNA. The sample contains some 110,000 clones, roughly 80% of which appear only once. The data belong to a study of blood T cell repertoires in COVID-19. The overall study: Sites across the United States, Italy and Spain contributed samples from acute and convalescent COVID-19. The cDNA or gDNA used as material had been derived from T cells, B-cell-depleted T cells, or PBMCs.

There are 14 residues in the CDR3. V trimming: 4 bases; J trimming: 5 bases; junction bases outside the gene matches: 7. Germline V gene sequence: CDR1 SGDLS, CDR2 YYNGEE. The J gene is TRBJ1-1, the V gene TRBV9; 8 positions agree with TRBD1. This receptor was taken from a man aged 60-69 years with acute or convalescent COVID-19. What was sequenced was peripheral blood. The CDR3 loop is CASSPQGAWTEAFF. The CDR3, as DNA: TGTGCCAGCAGCCCCCAGGGGGCGTGGACTGAAGCTTTCTTT.